This TCR beta chain is from a study of shared clonotypes between healthy human individuals. The study's findings and limits: Sample collection involved blood only; tissue repertoires are likely different.

Per sorted-subset replicate PCR, input was 200 to 250 ng DNA, representing roughly 28,000 T cell genomes. Original handling: In the immunoSEQ data, sequences were junction-only and lacked quality scores, so filtering differed. Assay used: immunoSEQ multiplex PCR; TCRdb lists only in-frame clones, some missing. That table is the source of V, J and clone size, and D and trimming were worked out from the DNA. The sample lists some 1.5 million clones; over 95% were seen once. Germline CDR1 is MDHEN and CDR2 is SYDVKM. The CDR3 runs 12 residues. The V and J ends lost 4 bases and 7 bases respectively, with 8 bases between them. This clone was seen just once. Its antigen is unknown.

The gene calls are TRBV28 and TRBJ1-5; D is unresolved. Sequencing input: naive CD4+ T cells sorted from blood. Subset in this sample: CD45RA+ positively selected. The receptor was isolated from a man aged 30 to 45 in good health. CDR3 protein: CASSSPRQPQHF. CDR3 bases: TGTGCCAGCAGTTCCCCACGACAGCCCCAGCATTTT.